Below, 16 T cell receptor beta chains from the same sample are listed, as sequenced in a study of cytomegalovirus exposure and HLA in healthy donors. Sequencing used immunoSEQ multiplex PCR; TCRdb keeps in-frame clones, though not all of them. The data hold some 150,000 clones, with 88% observed a single time. Material: PBMCs. These receptor sequences come from a woman between 18 and 29 years old in good health and CMV-seropositive.

This clone was detected only a few times. CDR3 in DNA: TGTGCCAGCAGCGTCAGGGGGCCCTATGGCTACACCTTC. It translates to CASSVRGPYGYTF. The chain recombines TRBV11-2 with TRBJ1-2, with 8 bases lining up with TRBD1. CDR1 is SGHAT, CDR2 FQNNGV, per germline. After removal of 5 bases from V and 4 bases from J, the junction contained 3 bases not matched to a gene. This CDR3 is built from 13 residues.

A few counts support this clone. The chain combines TRBV25-1 with TRBJ2-7; D remains unclear. The V end was cut by 4 bases, the J end by 0 bases, with 4 bases between. In germline, CDR1 is MGHDK, CDR2 SYGVNS. This CDR3 comprises 12 residues. CDR3 amino acids: CASSVDSYEQYF. The DNA for the CDR3 is TGTGCCAGCAGTGTAGACTCCTACGAGCAGTACTTC.

The J gene is TRBJ1-6, the V gene TRBV4-2; 10 bases line up with TRBD1. The J segment lost 2 bases and the V segment lost 3 bases, leaving 7 bases of the junction unmatched. This CDR3 contains 18 residues. Germline V gene sequence: CDR1 LGHNA, CDR2 YNFKEQ. The CDR3 coding sequence is TGTGCCAGCAGCCAGGTTTTGGACAGGGGGACCTATAATTCACCCCTCCACTTT. This gives the protein CASSQVLDRGTYNSPLHF.

The rearrangement uses TRBV9 and TRBJ2-3; TRBD2 matches 12 bases. Germline-derived CDR1 and CDR2 are SGDLS and YYNGEE. CDR3 length equals 16 residues. After removal of 4 bases from V and 2 bases from J, the junction contained 5 bases not matched to a gene. CDR3 in DNA: TGTGCCAGCAGCCAGAGGACTAGCGGGGCCACAGATACGCAGTATTTT. This gives the protein CASSQRTSGATDTQYF.

The CDR3 reads CASSWSGRAHEQYF. The DNA of the CDR3 is TGTGCCAGCAGTTGGAGCGGGAGGGCCCACGAGCAGTACTTC. V is TRBV28 and J is TRBJ2-7; 10 bases match TRBD2. Germline loops: CDR1 MDHEN, CDR2 SYDVKM. Trimming at V came to 4 bases and at J to 5 bases, leaving 5 bases not matched to a gene. The CDR3 extends over 14 amino acids.

This chain joins TRBV28 and TRBJ1-2; a possible D gene is TRBD1 (5 bases). The ends were cut back, 2 bases at V and 4 bases at J, with 8 bases in the middle. Per the germline V gene, CDR1 is MDHEN and CDR2 is SYDVKM. The CDR3 sequence is 13 residues long. The CDR3 region has the DNA TGTGCCAGCAGTTTAGGGGCTCGCTATGGCTACACCTTC. Residues: CASSLGARYGYTF.

This clone was observed once. The gene calls are TRBV9 and TRBJ2-3, with 10 bases identical to TRBD1. Germline V lookup: CDR1 SGDLS, CDR2 YYNGEE. The CDR3 has 15 residues. J was trimmed by 5 bases and V by 7 bases; bases with no gene match: 10. Written as DNA, the CDR3 is TGTGCCAGCGGCAGACAGGGGGCGGAGGGAGATACGCAGTATTTT. Its translation: CASGRQGAEGDTQYF.

The gene calls are TRBV5-4 and TRBJ2-5; no clear D. Looked up from germline, CDR1 is SGHNT and CDR2 is YYREEE (reference sequence). The CDR3 loop spans 14 amino acids. V dropped 0 bases and J dropped 4 bases, with 10 bases sitting between them. This chain's CDR3 is CASSLEHRPETQYF. The CDR3 nucleotides are TGTGCCAGCAGCTTGGAGCATCGCCCAGAGACCCAGTACTTC.

The J gene is TRBJ1-1, the V gene TRBV7-9; 7 bases agree with TRBD1. Germline trimming cut 1 base from V and 1 base from J; bases unmatched to any gene: 12. The CDR3 has 18 amino acids. CDR1 and CDR2 from the germline V gene are SEHNR and FQNEAQ (reference sequence). The CDR3: CASSLGRQGGRWNTEAFF. The CDR3 region has the DNA TGTGCCAGCAGCTTAGGACGACAGGGAGGCAGGTGGAACACTGAAGCTTTCTTT.

The V and J genes are TRBV7-2 and TRBJ1-2, with a weak D call TRBD1 (6 bases). This CDR3 is 14 amino acids long. Germline CDR1 reads SGHTA; CDR2 reads FQGNSA. V lost 6 bases and J 2 bases, leaving 13 bases between the germline ends. CDR3 sequence (DNA): TGTGCCAGCAGTCCGGACAGTTTCAACTATGGCTACACCTTC. It is translated as CASSPDSFNYGYTF.

The CDR3 is CASSPGASGGSYEQYF. The CDR3, as DNA: TGTGCCAGCAGCCCGGGGGCTAGCGGGGGCTCCTACGAGCAGTACTTC. The rearrangement links TRBV11-3 to TRBJ2-7, with 10 positions matching TRBD2. Trimming removed 5 bases from V and 0 bases from J; junction bases left unmatched: 7. CDR3 size: 16 residues. The V gene's germline CDR1 is SGHNT and CDR2 YENEEA.

This clone was picked up a small number of times. J is TRBJ1-2 and V is TRBV6-1; the D gene is possibly TRBD1 (6 bases). In germline, CDR1 is MNHNS, CDR2 SASEGT. Trimming pared 2 bases from V and 8 bases from J, leaving 12 bases between. The CDR3 is 13 residues long. The CDR3 protein is CASSESRGGGYTF. The CDR3 DNA follows: TGTGCCAGCAGTGAATCGAGGGGGGGAGGCTACACCTTC.

This clone was found once. In nucleotides, the CDR3 is TGTGCCAGCTCACCAACAGGAGAGACCCAGTACTTC. Amino acids: CASSPTGETQYF. This chain uses TRBV18 with TRBJ2-5, with D possibly TRBD1 on 5 matching bases. The ends were cut back, 2 bases at V and 4 bases at J, with 5 bases in the middle. The CDR3 contains 12 residues. Germline assignment: CDR1 KGHSH and CDR2 LQKENI.

The CDR3 DNA sequence: TGTGCCAGCAGACCTAGCGGGGGGTTGGGGACCCAGTACTTC. It codes for CASRPSGGLGTQYF. V and J are TRBV28 and TRBJ2-5, with 11 bases fitting TRBD2. Trimming took 6 bases from V and 7 from J; bases not matched to a gene: 7. CDR1 is MDHEN, CDR2 SYDVKM, per germline. This CDR3 has 14 amino acids.

This clone has only one observation. V is TRBV6-1 and J is TRBJ1-2, with TRBD1 identical over 8 bases. The CDR3 covers 15 residues. Germline CDR1 is MNHNS and CDR2 is SASEGT. With 7 bases clipped from V and 8 bases from J, the junction kept 15 bases outside the gene matches. The chain's CDR3 is CASTQPAQGVSGYTF. CDR3 DNA sequence: TGTGCCAGCACCCAACCGGCACAGGGGGTCAGCGGCTACACCTTC.

The chain links TRBV19 to TRBJ1-2; 9 nucleotides agree with TRBD1. This CDR3 has 14 amino acids. The junction had 7 bases not matched to a gene; V was cut back by 3 bases and J by 8 bases. Germline V gene sequence: CDR1 LNHDA, CDR2 SQIVND (reference sequence). In DNA, the CDR3 is TGTGCCAGTAGTATTGGTCGACAGGGGGTCGGCTACACCTTC. This gives the protein CASSIGRQGVGYTF.